A single sample is the source of the 32 T cell receptor beta chains below, sequenced in a study of T cell responses to AZD1222 COVID-19 vaccine. Here immunoSEQ multiplex PCR was the method, and the copy in TCRdb shows in-frame clones only, minus some. The sample contains roughly 100,000 clones, roughly 87% of which appear only once. Material: peripheral blood, obtained on day 0 of AZD1222 vaccination. These TCRs come from an adult in good health.

This chain links TRBV5-6 with TRBJ1-2; 8 bases match TRBD1. CDR1 SGHDT and CDR2 YYEEEE come from the germline V gene. V lost 4 bases, J lost 4 bases, and 6 bases stayed unmatched. The CDR3 has 14 amino acids. CDR3 sequence: CASSVTGVAYGYTF. DNA of the CDR3: TGTGCCAGCAGCGTGACAGGGGTGGCCTATGGCTACACCTTC.

The chain employs TRBV6-6 and TRBJ1-2; D is possibly TRBD1 (5 bases). Trimming left V 0 bases short and J 4 bases short, with 12 bases between. CDR1 is MNHNY, CDR2 SVGAGI, per germline (reference sequence). The CDR3 loop spans 15 amino acids. This CDR3 is CASSYSSGASYGYTF. As DNA, the CDR3 is TGTGCCAGCAGTTACTCGAGCGGGGCATCCTATGGCTACACCTTC.

This chain connects TRBV5-1 to TRBJ2-7; 8 bases line up with TRBD2. From germline, CDR1 is SGHRS and CDR2 YFSETQ. Trimming removed 2 bases from V and 5 bases from J; junction bases left unmatched: 9. The CDR3 has 15 residues. The CDR3: CASSFQAGVSDEQYF. Here the CDR3 DNA reads TGCGCCAGCAGCTTTCAAGCGGGGGTATCCGACGAGCAGTACTTC.

The rearrangement joins TRBV4-3 to TRBJ2-3; D is possibly TRBD2 (6 bases). The CDR3 extends over 16 amino acids. The ends were cut back, 4 bases at V and 2 bases at J, with 16 bases in the middle. Germline-derived CDR1 and CDR2 are LGHNA and YSLEER. Here the CDR3 DNA reads TGCGCCAGCAGCCCCCTCGGAGGGTATATCACAGATACGCAGTATTTT. This translates into CASSPLGGYITDTQYF.

The V call is TRBV2, the J call TRBJ2-7, with 8 nucleotides matching TRBD2. V was pared by 3 bases and J by 3 bases, with 7 bases of the junction left unmatched. The CDR3 totals 15 residues. Germline loops: CDR1 SNHLY, CDR2 FYNNEI. DNA of the CDR3: TGTGCCAGCAGTGAGGAACTAAGCGGGGGCTACGAGCAGTACTTC. Encoded protein: CASSEELSGGYEQYF.

This chain links TRBV11-2 with TRBJ2-7, with 11 nucleotides matching TRBD1. Germline V CDR1 and CDR2: SGHAT, FQNNGV. The CDR3 spans 16 residues. Trimming took 5 bases from V and 1 from J; bases not matched to a gene: 7. This CDR3 reads CASSHTGTGGSYEQYF. The CDR3 DNA reads as TGTGCCAGCAGCCACACCGGGACAGGGGGGTCCTACGAGCAGTACTTC.

V usage is TRBV4-2 and J usage is TRBJ1-5; D is ambiguous. CDR1 is LGHNA and CDR2 is YNFKEQ in the germline V gene. This CDR3 contains 14 residues. Trimming removed 4 bases from V and 7 bases from J, with 14 bases in between. The CDR3 loop is CASSPDVSPQPQHF. The CDR3 bases are TGTGCCAGCAGCCCCGATGTATCCCCCCAGCCCCAGCATTTT.

The J gene is TRBJ1-2, the V gene TRBV13; a possible D gene is TRBD1 (6 bases). V lost 5 bases and J 8 bases, leaving 12 bases between the germline ends. This CDR3 has 12 residues. The germline gives CDR1 PRHDT, CDR2 FYEKMQ (reference sequence). The CDR3 loop is CASSATGRGYTF. The CDR3 nucleotides read TGTGCCAGCAGCGCGACAGGCCGGGGCTACACCTTC.

The gene calls are TRBV20-1 and TRBJ1-2; a weak D match, TRBD1 (6 bases). V lost 3 bases and J 8 bases, leaving 10 bases between the germline ends. Germline CDR1 is DFQATT and CDR2 is SNEGSKA (reference sequence). CDR3 size: 11 residues. CDR3 amino acids: CSASYREGYTF. The CDR3 DNA is TGCAGTGCTAGCTACAGGGAAGGCTACACCTTC.

The rearrangement joins TRBV7-2 to TRBJ2-3; TRBD2 matches at 14 bases. Germline values: CDR1 SGHTA, CDR2 FQGNSA. Trimming cost V 6 bases and J 4 bases; bases outside gene matches: 6. CDR3 size: 16 residues. The CDR3 reads CASSPTSGGAPDTQYF. CDR3 sequence (DNA): TGTGCCAGCAGTCCGACTAGCGGGGGGGCCCCAGATACGCAGTATTTT.

This chain uses TRBV5-1 with TRBJ2-7; D might be TRBD1 or TRBD2, each matching 6 bases. The CDR3 runs to 13 residues. The V end lost 4 bases, the J end lost 3 bases, and 11 bases lay between the germline ends. From germline, CDR1 is SGHRS and CDR2 YFSETQ. This CDR3 is CASSAGTYYEQYF. The DNA for the CDR3 is TGCGCCAGCAGCGCGGGGACATACTACGAGCAGTACTTC.

V usage is TRBV7-2 and J usage is TRBJ2-7; tentatively, D is TRBD1 or TRBD2 (5 bases each). Germline V gene sequence: CDR1 SGHTA, CDR2 FQGNSA. This CDR3 comprises 15 residues. V was shortened by 5 bases and J by 0 bases, with 14 bases between the two germline ends. The DNA of the CDR3 is TGTGCCAGCAGCCCTCTGGGGGACCGCTCCTACGAGCAGTACTTC. Translation gives CASSPLGDRSYEQYF.

The sample holds one count of this clone. J is TRBJ1-4 and V is TRBV5-1; D is unresolved. The germline V and J ends were trimmed by 2 bases and 4 bases, with 12 bases remaining between them. The CDR3 loop spans 15 amino acids. Germline assignment: CDR1 SGHRS and CDR2 YFSETQ. The CDR3 sequence is CASSLSGHRNEKLFF. CDR3 bases: TGCGCCAGCAGCTTAAGTGGGCACCGTAATGAAAAACTGTTTTTT. The entire variable domain, with the rest obtained from reference TRBV5-1 and TRBJ1-4, is as follows: KAGVTQTPRYLIKTRGQQVTLSCSPISGHRSVSWYQQTPGQGLQFLFEYFSETQRNKGNFPGRFSGRQFSNSRSEMNVSTLELGDSALYLCASSLSGHRNEKLFFGSGTQLSVL.

The chain recombines TRBV7-8 with TRBJ2-1, with 10 bases fitting TRBD2. This CDR3 is built from 17 residues. CDR1 and CDR2 from the germline V gene are SGHVS and FQNEAQ. V was pared by 4 bases and J by 0 bases, with 6 bases of the junction left unmatched. For the CDR3, the DNA is TGTGCCAGCAGCTCCCCCAGCGGGGGGGCCTCCTACAATGAGCAGTTCTTC. Protein: CASSSPSGGASYNEQFF.

The rearrangement uses TRBV12-3 or TRBV12-4 and TRBJ1-2, with no clear D. The CDR3 consists of 13 residues. The V gene lost 3 bases and the J gene lost 7 bases, with 12 bases spanning the gap. CDR3 loop: CASSFRILGGYTF. The CDR3 DNA reads TGTGCCAGCAGTTTTCGCATCTTGGGTGGCTACACCTTC.

V usage is TRBV5-5 and J usage is TRBJ1-6; D is perhaps TRBD1 (5 bases). Between the trimmed V and J ends, which lost 4 bases and 4 bases, there was a span of 12 bases. Germline V gene data show CDR1 as SGHKS and CDR2 as YYEKEE (reference sequence). The CDR3 spans 15 residues. The DNA for the CDR3 is TGTGCCAGCAGCAGACAGCTTACTTATAATTCACCCCTCCACTTT. Translated: CASSRQLTYNSPLHF.

V gene TRBV10-2 combines with J gene TRBJ1-6; 8 bases line up with TRBD1. The germline V gene has CDR1 WSHSY and CDR2 SAAADI. The CDR3 extends over 14 amino acids. V lost 6 bases and J lost 12; bases outside the gene matches: 10. CDR3 loop: CASSLRTGKEPLHF. The CDR3 nucleotides read TGCGCCAGCAGCCTCCGGACAGGGAAGGAACCCCTCCACTTT.

This clone was picked up a small number of times. The chain combines TRBV6-5 with TRBJ1-4, with TRBD1 matching 8 bases. Germline assignment: CDR1 MNHEY and CDR2 SVGAGI. The CDR3 covers 14 residues. J lost 6 bases, V lost 2 bases, and 2 bases had no gene match. DNA of the CDR3: TGTGCCAGCAGTTACACGGACAGGGATGAAAAACTGTTTTTT. Protein: CASSYTDRDEKLFF.

This rearrangement joins TRBV7-3 to TRBJ2-2; a possible D gene is TRBD1 (7 bases). The V end lost 4 bases, the J end lost 5 bases, and 14 bases lay between the germline ends. The CDR3 has 15 residues. The germline CDR1 and CDR2 sequences are SGHTA and FQGTGA. The CDR3 spells CASSSTTGRTGELFF. The CDR3 DNA reads as TGTGCCAGCAGCTCAACGACAGGGAGGACCGGGGAGCTGTTTTTT.

The V gene is TRBV3-1 (or the pseudogene TRBV3-2), the J gene TRBJ1-3; weak D call: TRBD1 (6 bases). The germline V and J ends were trimmed by 4 bases and 2 bases, with 12 bases remaining between them. The CDR3 extends over 15 amino acids. Per germline, CDR1 LGHDT and CDR2 YNNKEL (reference sequence). Written as DNA, the CDR3 is TGTGCCAGCAGCCTCGGGACAAACACTGGAAACACCATATATTTT. Its translation is CASSLGTNTGNTIYF.

This clone turned up a few times. The J gene is TRBJ2-5, the V gene TRBV27; possibly TRBD2 for D (6 bases). The CDR3 is 15 amino acids. The V end was cut by 6 bases, the J end by 4 bases, with 18 bases between. Germline assignment: CDR1 MNHEY and CDR2 SMNVEV (reference sequence). This CDR3 reads CASSHEAGTRETQYF. The CDR3 DNA reads as TGTGCCAGCAGCCACGAGGCGGGGACCCGAGAGACCCAGTACTTC.

As to this clone: The same CDR3 can be traced to other DNA sequences in this sample. Here the CDR3 reads CASSLVAGGLTDTQYF. The CDR3 region has the DNA TGTGCCAGCAGCTTAGTGGCAGGGGGCCTCACAGATACGCAGTATTTT. V gene TRBV11-1 combines with J gene TRBJ2-3; 8 nucleotides match TRBD1. J was trimmed by 2 bases and V by 1 base; bases with no gene match: 5. The length of the CDR3 is 16 residues. Germline CDR1 is SGHAT and CDR2 is FQDESV (reference sequence).

The rearrangement joins TRBV12-3 or TRBV12-4 to TRBJ1-2; D not resolved. The V and J ends lost 3 bases and 5 bases respectively, with 10 bases between them. The CDR3 runs 13 residues. CDR3: CASSFLRFYGYTF. The CDR3 bases are TGTGCCAGCAGTTTTTTGAGATTTTATGGCTACACCTTC.

The DNA of the CDR3 is TGTGCCAGCAGCCAAGAAGATGGCAGGGGCGCTGGATACTCGAACACTGAAGCTTTCTTT. It specifies CASSQEDGRGAGYSNTEAFF. This chain connects TRBV4-2 to TRBJ1-1; perhaps TRBD1 as D (6 bases). Trimming stripped 0 bases from V and 1 base from J, with 24 bases between. This CDR3 has 20 amino acids. Germline V gives CDR1 LGHNA, CDR2 YNFKEQ.

This chain joins TRBV6-1 and TRBJ1-5, with D possibly matching TRBD1 (5 bases). The CDR3 has 15 residues. CDR1 is MNHNS, CDR2 SASEGT, per germline. V was shortened by 1 base and J by 3 bases, with 10 bases between the two germline ends. The CDR3: CASSEGGRVNQPQHF. The CDR3 nucleotides read TGTGCCAGCAGTGAAGGGGGCAGGGTCAATCAGCCCCAGCATTTT.

This clone was detected only a few times. The rearrangement joins TRBV5-1 to TRBJ2-7; either TRBD1 or TRBD2 may supply D (6 bases each). This CDR3 is 14 amino acids long. V lost 2 bases and J 2 bases, leaving 11 bases between the germline ends. Germline V gives CDR1 SGHRS, CDR2 YFSETQ. Here the CDR3 DNA reads TGCGCCAGCAGCTTTAGGGGGGCGACCTACGAGCAGTACTTC. This gives the protein CASSFRGATYEQYF.

The chain employs TRBV15 and TRBJ2-1; 10 positions agree with TRBD2. The CDR3 is 17 amino acids. V gave up 1 base and J gave up 7 bases; unmatched junction bases: 10. Germline V gives CDR1 LNHNV, CDR2 YYDKDF (reference sequence). Here the CDR3 reads CATSRVSRAGGRNEQFF. CDR3 coding DNA: TGTGCCACCAGCAGAGTCTCTCGAGCGGGGGGGCGGAATGAGCAGTTCTTC.

The J gene is TRBJ2-1, the V gene TRBV11-2, with 12 bases matching TRBD2. Germline CDR1 and CDR2: SGHAT and FQNNGV. The CDR3 is made up of 15 amino acids. The V and J ends lost 5 bases and 10 bases, in that order; junction bases with no gene match: 9. The CDR3 nucleotides read TGTGCCAGCAGCCCGACTAGCGGGGGCCCCCTCGAGCAGTTCTTC. Residues: CASSPTSGGPLEQFF.

The rearrangement uses TRBV4-3 and TRBJ1-2; tentative D call: TRBD1 (5 bases). Trimming stripped 3 bases from V and 2 bases from J, with 10 bases between. There are 14 residues in the CDR3. Germline CDR1 is LGHNA and CDR2 is YSLEER. In DNA, the CDR3 is TGCGCCAGCAGCCATGGGGGGGAGAACTATGGCTACACCTTC. Its translation is CASSHGGENYGYTF.

The chain employs TRBV5-4 and TRBJ2-5, with 11 bases matching TRBD2. With V trimmed by 2 bases and J by 5 bases, 8 bases remained unmatched. This CDR3 comprises 16 residues. Germline CDR1 is SGHNT and CDR2 is YYREEE (reference sequence). The DNA for the CDR3 is TGTGCCAGCAGCTTCACTAGCGGGGGTAGTGGGGAGACCCAGTACTTC. It translates to CASSFTSGGSGETQYF.

The J gene is TRBJ2-2, the V gene TRBV3-1 (or the pseudogene TRBV3-2); 8 bases match TRBD1. The germline gives CDR1 LGHDT, CDR2 YNNKEL (reference sequence). The length of the CDR3 is 15 residues. Germline trimming cut 5 bases from V and 8 bases from J; bases unmatched to any gene: 10. DNA for the CDR3: TGTGCCAGCAGCGCCGGGACAGGATTTTCGGGGGAGCTGTTTTTT. This gives the protein CASSAGTGFSGELFF.

This chain connects TRBV27 to TRBJ1-1; 7 nucleotides line up with TRBD1. With V trimmed by 5 bases and J by 11 bases, 11 bases remained unmatched. The V gene's germline CDR1 is MNHEY and CDR2 SMNVEV (reference sequence). The CDR3 totals 13 residues. In DNA form, the CDR3 reads TGTGCCAGCAGTCCTACCCTACAGGGGAGGGCTTTCTTT. This encodes CASSPTLQGRAFF.